The clone carrying this T cell receptor beta chain was counted ten times or more. On each TCR cDNA molecule, a unique molecular identifier was present. Using its own MiXCR run on the 5' RACE reads, TCRdb lists one record per CDR3 protein. This sample has approximately 40,000 distinct CDR3 sequences, with roughly 7.1% found just once. Time point indicated: sample taken at primary tumor resection. In each case, whole RNA from tumor, nontumor lung or frozen PBMC was sequenced unsorted. The approximately 79 donors had untreated early-stage non-small cell lung cancer. The data are from a study of spatial heterogeneity in lung cancer. CDR3 length equals 15 residues. The germline V gene encodes CDR1 LGHDT and CDR2 YNNKEL (reference sequence). With V trimmed by 5 bases and J by 8 bases, 8 bases remained unmatched.

The material sequenced was PBMCs, taken at surgery. The TCR originated in a female donor with early-stage non-small cell lung cancer. V gene TRBV3-1 combines with J gene TRBJ1-4; 10 positions agree with TRBD1. The CDR3 loop reads CASSDRQGAREKLFF. The CDR3 nucleotides are TGTGCCAGCAGCGATCGACAGGGGGCTCGAGAAAAACTGTTTTTT. Based on the CDR3 plus reference TRBV3-1 and TRBJ1-4, the full variable domain is DTAVSQTPKYLVTQMGNDKSIKCEQNLGHDTMYWYKQDSKKFLKIMFSYNNKELIINETVPNRFSPKSPDKAHLNLHINSLELGDSAVYFCASSDRQGAREKLFFGSGTQLSVL.